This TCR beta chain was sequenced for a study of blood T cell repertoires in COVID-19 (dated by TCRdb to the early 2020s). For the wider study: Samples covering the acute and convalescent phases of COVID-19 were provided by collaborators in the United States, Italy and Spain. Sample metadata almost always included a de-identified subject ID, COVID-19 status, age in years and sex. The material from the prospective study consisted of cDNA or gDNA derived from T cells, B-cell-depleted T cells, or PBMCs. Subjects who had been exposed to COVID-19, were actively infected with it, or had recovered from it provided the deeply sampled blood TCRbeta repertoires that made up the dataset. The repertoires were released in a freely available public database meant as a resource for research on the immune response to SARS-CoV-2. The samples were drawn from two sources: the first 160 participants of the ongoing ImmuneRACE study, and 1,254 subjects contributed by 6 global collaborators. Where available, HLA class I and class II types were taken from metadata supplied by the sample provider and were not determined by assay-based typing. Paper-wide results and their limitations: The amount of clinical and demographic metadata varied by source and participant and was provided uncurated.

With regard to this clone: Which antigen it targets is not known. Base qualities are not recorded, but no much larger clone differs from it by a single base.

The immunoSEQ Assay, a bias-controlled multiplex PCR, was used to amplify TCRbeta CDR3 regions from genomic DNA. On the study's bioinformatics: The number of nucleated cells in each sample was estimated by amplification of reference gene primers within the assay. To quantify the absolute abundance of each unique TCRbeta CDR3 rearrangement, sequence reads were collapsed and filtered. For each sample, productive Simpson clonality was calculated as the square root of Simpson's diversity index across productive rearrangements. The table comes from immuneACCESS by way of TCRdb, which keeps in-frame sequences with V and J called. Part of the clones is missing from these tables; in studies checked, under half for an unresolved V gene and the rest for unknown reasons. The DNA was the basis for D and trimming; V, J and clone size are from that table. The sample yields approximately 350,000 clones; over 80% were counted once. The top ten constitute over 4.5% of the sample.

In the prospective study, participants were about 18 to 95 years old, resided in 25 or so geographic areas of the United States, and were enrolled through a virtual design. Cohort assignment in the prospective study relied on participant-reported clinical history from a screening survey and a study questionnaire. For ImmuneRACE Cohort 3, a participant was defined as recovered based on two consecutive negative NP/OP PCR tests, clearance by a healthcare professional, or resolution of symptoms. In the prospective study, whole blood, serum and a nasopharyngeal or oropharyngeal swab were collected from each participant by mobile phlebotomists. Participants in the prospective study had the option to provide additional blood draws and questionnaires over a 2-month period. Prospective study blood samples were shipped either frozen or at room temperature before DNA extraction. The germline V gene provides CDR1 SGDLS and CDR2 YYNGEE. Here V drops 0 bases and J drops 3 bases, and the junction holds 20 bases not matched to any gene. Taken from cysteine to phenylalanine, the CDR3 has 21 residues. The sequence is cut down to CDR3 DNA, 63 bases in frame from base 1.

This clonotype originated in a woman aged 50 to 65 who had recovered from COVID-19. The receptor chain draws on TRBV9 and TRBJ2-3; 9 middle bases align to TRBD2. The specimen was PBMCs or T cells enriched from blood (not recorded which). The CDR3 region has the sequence CASSVGPLSGSPDWRTDTQYF. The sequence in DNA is TGTGCCAGCAGCGTAGGACCCCTTAGCGGGAGTCCGGATTGGAGAACAGATACGCAGTATTTT.